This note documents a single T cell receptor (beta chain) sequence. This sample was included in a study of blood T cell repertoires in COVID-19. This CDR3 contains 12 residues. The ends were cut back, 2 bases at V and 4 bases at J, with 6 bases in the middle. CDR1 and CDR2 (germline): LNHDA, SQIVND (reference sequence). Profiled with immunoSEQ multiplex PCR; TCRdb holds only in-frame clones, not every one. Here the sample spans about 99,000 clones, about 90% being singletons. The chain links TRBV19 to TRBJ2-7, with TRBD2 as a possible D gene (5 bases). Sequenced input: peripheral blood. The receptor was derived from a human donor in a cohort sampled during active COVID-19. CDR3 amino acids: CASSIRGYEQYF. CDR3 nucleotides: TGTGCCAGTAGTATACGGGGTTACGAGCAGTACTTC.